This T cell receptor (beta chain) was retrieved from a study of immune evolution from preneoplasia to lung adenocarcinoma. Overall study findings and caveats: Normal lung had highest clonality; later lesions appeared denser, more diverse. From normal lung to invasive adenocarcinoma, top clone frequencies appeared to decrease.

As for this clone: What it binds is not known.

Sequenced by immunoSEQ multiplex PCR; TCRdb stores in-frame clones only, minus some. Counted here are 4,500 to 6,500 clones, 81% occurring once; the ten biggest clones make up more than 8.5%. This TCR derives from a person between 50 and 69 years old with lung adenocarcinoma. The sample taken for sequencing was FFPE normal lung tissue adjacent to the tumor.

The CDR3 DNA sequence: TGTGCCAGTAGTATTATGGCGGGCCTCTACAATGAGCAGTTCTTC. This gives the protein CASSIMAGLYNEQFF. V gene TRBV19 combines with J gene TRBJ2-1; tentatively, D is TRBD2 (5 bases). The CDR3 has 15 amino acids. V was clipped by 3 bases and J by 3 bases, with 12 bases between them. CDR1 and CDR2 from the germline V gene are LNHDA and SQIVND (reference sequence).